The rows below give T cell receptor beta chains drawn from one sample of a study of cytomegalovirus exposure and HLA in healthy donors. Generated by immunoSEQ multiplex PCR, the TCRdb table keeps only in-frame clones and is missing some. The sample consists of about 86,000 clones, around 79% of them appearing once. Sample: PBMCs. The receptor set was obtained from a woman between 40 and 50 years old in good health and CMV-seropositive. The CDR3 runs from the conserved cysteine through the conserved F or W. D genes are given only for firm matches. Clone size is stated in some rows and not others, as once, few, many or a class when expanded.

>few|TRBV6-5|TRBJ1-6|.
TGTGCCAGCACGATCGGCAGGCAGAATTCACCCCTCCACTTT
CASTIGRQNSPLHF
>once|TRBV6-1|TRBJ1-3|TRBD1
TGTGCCAGCAGTGAATACGGGACAGACTACTCTGGAAACACCATATATTTT
CASSEYGTDYSGNTIYF
>.|TRBV2|TRBJ2-5|TRBD2
TGTGCCAGCAAAGGACTAGCGGAAAGGGAGACCCAGTACTTC
CASKGLAERETQYF
>.|TRBV4-3|TRBJ2-7|.
TGCGCCAGCAGTCCCTTTGTTTCGAGCTCCTACGAGCAGTACTTC
CASSPFVSSSYEQYF
>.|TRBV15|TRBJ1-5|.
TGTGCCACCAGCAGAGCACAGGGTATTCAGCCCCAGCATTTT
CATSRAQGIQPQHF
>.|TRBV19|TRBJ1-3|.
TGTGCCAGTAAGAAACAGGCCGTCACTGGAAACACCATATATTTT
CASKKQAVTGNTIYF
>.|TRBV19|TRBJ1-1|TRBD1
TGTGCCAGTAGTCCACATGGACAGGGTATGGGAGCTTTCTTT
CASSPHGQGMGAFF
>.|TRBV5-1|TRBJ2-3|TRBD1
TGCGCCAGCAGCCTGAGACAGGGGGCCGCAGATACGCAGTATTTT
CASSLRQGAADTQYF
>.|TRBV28|TRBJ2-1|.
TGTGCCAGCAGTTTGATCAGGGGCTTCGGCAATGAGCAGTTCTTC
CASSLIRGFGNEQFF
>.|TRBV11-2|TRBJ2-2|.
TGTGCCAGCAGTTTAGCCGTCACCGGGGAGCTGTTTTTT
CASSLAVTGELFF
>.|TRBV7-8|TRBJ2-1|TRBD2
TGTGCCAGCAGCTTCAATCGGCGGGAGGGGGCCGGTGAGCAGTTCTTC
CASSFNRREGAGEQFF
>.|TRBV4-1|TRBJ2-1|TRBD1
TGCGCCAGCAGCCAAGACCCGCCAAACAGGGGGTTGTCCTACAATGAGCAGTTCTTC
CASSQDPPNRGLSYNEQFF
>few|TRBV7-9|TRBJ1-3|TRBD1
TGTGCCAGCAGCGACTGGACAGGGACGGGAAACACCATATATTTT
CASSDWTGTGNTIYF
>.|TRBV5-6|TRBJ1-5|.
TGTGCCAGCAGCTTGTTCCAGGGTAGTAAGTATCAGCCCCAGCATTTT
CASSLFQGSKYQPQHF
>.|TRBV7-2|TRBJ1-2|.
TGTGCCAGCAGCTCTGCCTTAGTCTATAACTATGGCTACACCTTC
CASSSALVYNYGYTF
>.|TRBV18|TRBJ2-7|.
TGTGCCAGCTCACCGTCGGGTCTGGGGGCCCGCGAGCAGTACTTC
CASSPSGLGAREQYF
>.|TRBV6-4|TRBJ2-1|TRBD2
TGTGCCAGCAGTGTACTAGCGGGGGGGCCCGAGGAGCAGTTCTTC
CASSVLAGGPEEQFF
>.|TRBV19|TRBJ2-3|TRBD2
TGTGCCAGTAGCACCGGACTAGCAGAGACAGATACGCAGTATTTT
CASSTGLAETDTQYF
>few|TRBV2|TRBJ1-5|.
TGTGCCAGCAGTGAACTGGGCTATCAGCCCCAGCATTTT
CASSELGYQPQHF
>few|TRBV7-8|TRBJ1-5|.
TGTGCCAGCAGCTTAGCCGGATTCAGGGGTGCGGGCAATCAGCCCCAGCATTTT
CASSLAGFRGAGNQPQHF
>.|TRBV27|TRBJ1-1|.
TGTGCCAGTTCCTCCACAAAGGGGTTTTTTAACACTGAAGCTTTCTTT
CASSSTKGFFNTEAFF
>.|TRBV2|TRBJ2-7|.
TGTGCCAGCAACGAAGGGGACGAGCAGTACTTC
CASNEGDEQYF
>.|TRBV30|TRBJ2-7|TRBD1
TGTGCCTGGAGCCCTGGGGGGACAGGGACCTACGAGCAGTACTTC
CAWSPGGTGTYEQYF
>.|TRBV2|TRBJ2-7|TRBD1
TGTGCCAGCAGTGAGTTCAGGACAGGGCTATACGAGCAGTACTTC
CASSEFRTGLYEQYF
>.|TRBV19|TRBJ1-1|.
TGTGCCAGTACAGGACTTATGAACACTGAAGCTTTCTTT
CASTGLMNTEAFF
>.|TRBV4-1|TRBJ1-2|.
TGCGCCAGCAGCCAAGAAAGTAATACAGCTAACTATGGCTACACCTTC
CASSQESNTANYGYTF
>.|TRBV2|TRBJ2-3|.
TGTGCCAGCAATCCTAGTTACACAGATACGCAGTATTTT
CASNPSYTDTQYF
>.|TRBV28|TRBJ2-5|.
TGTGCCAGCAGTTTGAGGTCCCCCTTAGAGACCCAGTACTTC
CASSLRSPLETQYF
>.|TRBV7-2|TRBJ2-3|TRBD1
TGTGCCAGCAGCTTTCCGGGACAGGGGGCAGATACGCAGTATTTT
CASSFPGQGADTQYF
>.|TRBV10-2|TRBJ1-1|.
TGCGCCAGCAGTCGTTCAGGGCTTCAAGGCACTGAAGCTTTCTTT
CASSRSGLQGTEAFF
>.|TRBV9|TRBJ2-5|TRBD2
TGTGCCAGCAGCCCCAGTGGAGCCGTAGCGGGAGCTAGGGAGACCCAGTACTTC
CASSPSGAVAGARETQYF
>.|TRBV11-2|TRBJ1-2|.
TGTGCCAGCAGCTTACGACAGGACCATGGCTACACCTTC
CASSLRQDHGYTF
>.|TRBV19|TRBJ2-1|TRBD2
TGTGCCAGTAGTATCGGGACTAGTCGGGACAATGAGCAGTTCTTC
CASSIGTSRDNEQFF
>few|TRBV7-9|TRBJ2-3|TRBD2
TGTGCCAGCAGCGCGACTAGCGGGGAGGATACGCAGTATTTT
CASSATSGEDTQYF
>.|TRBV4-2|TRBJ1-3|TRBD1
TGTGCCAGCAGCCAATCCACCCGGGACACAGGGGACTCTGGAAACACCATATATTTT
CASSQSTRDTGDSGNTIYF
>.|TRBV5-1|TRBJ2-1|.
TGCGCCAGCAGCTTGGTTATGAGGACAGTAACCAACAATGAGCAGTTCTTC
CASSLVMRTVTNNEQFF
>.|TRBV19|TRBJ1-1|.
TGTGCCAGTAGTGACTTGAACACTGAAGCTTTCTTT
CASSDLNTEAFF
>.|TRBV27|TRBJ2-3|.
TGTGCCAGCAGTCCTCTCGGTGCGGGGCGGGCAGATACGCAGTATTTT
CASSPLGAGRADTQYF
>.|TRBV9|TRBJ2-1|TRBD2
TGTGCCAGCAGCGTAGATTTAGCGGGGGGCCCCTACAATGAGCAGTTCTTC
CASSVDLAGGPYNEQFF
>.|TRBV30|TRBJ1-5|.
TGTGCCTGGAGTCTAGATAGCAATCAGCCCCAGCATTTT
CAWSLDSNQPQHF
>.|TRBV5-5|TRBJ1-1|.
TGTGCCAGCAGCTTGGCAGATATGAACACTGAAGCTTTCTTT
CASSLADMNTEAFF